The 31 T cell receptor beta chains in this list originate from one sample, sequenced in a study of tumor-infiltrating lymphocytes in localized non-small cell lung cancer. Repertoires were generated with immunoSEQ multiplex PCR, while TCRdb's copy carries only in-frame clones and drops some. The table includes around 21,000 clones, 80% detected once. The sequencing sample was made of lung tumor tissue. These receptors were taken from a human donor with non-small cell lung cancer.

The chain combines TRBV6-6 with TRBJ2-4; 7 bases map to TRBD1. V dropped 2 bases and J dropped 6; count of bases not matched to a gene: 7. The germline CDR1 and CDR2 sequences are MNHNY and SVGAGI (reference sequence). The CDR3 consists of 15 residues. The CDR3 nucleotides read TGTGCCAGCAGTTACACCGGACAGGCGGGAAACATTCAGTACTTC. Amino acids: CASSYTGQAGNIQYF.

The chain combines TRBV6-1 with TRBJ2-3, with TRBD2 as a possible D gene (5 bases). CDR1 and CDR2 from the germline V gene are MNHNS and SASEGT. The V gene lost 7 bases and the J gene lost 4 bases, with 18 bases spanning the gap. The CDR3 has 15 amino acids. CDR3 in DNA: TGTGCCAGCACGGCTGCGTCCCAGAGGGCAGATACGCAGTATTTT. This sequence encodes CASTAASQRADTQYF.

This chain connects TRBV27 to TRBJ2-7; no firm D call. Trimming cost V 4 bases and J 3 bases, with 13 bases left between them. The length of the CDR3 is 14 residues. Germline V lookup: CDR1 MNHEY, CDR2 SMNVEV (reference sequence). The DNA of the CDR3 is TGTGCCAGCAGTTCCTCCCTGTGGAACTACGAGCAGTACTTC. This sequence encodes CASSSSLWNYEQYF.

The chain couples TRBV19 to TRBJ1-2, with a tentative D call TRBD1 (5 bases). Trimming stripped 8 bases from V and 4 bases from J, with 17 bases between. In germline, CDR1 is LNHDA, CDR2 SQIVND (reference sequence). This CDR3 is built from 14 residues. This CDR3 is CASLSAGTSYGYTF. The CDR3 DNA is TGTGCCAGTTTATCCGCCGGGACCTCCTATGGCTACACCTTC.

This chain joins TRBV4-3 and TRBJ2-3; D not certain. CDR1 and CDR2 (germline): LGHNA, YSLEER. The CDR3 runs 13 residues. Trimming removed 3 bases from V and 4 bases from J, with 8 bases in between. This CDR3 reads CASSHSIADTQYF. CDR3 bases: TGCGCCAGCAGCCATAGTATTGCAGATACGCAGTATTTT.

V is TRBV18 and J is TRBJ2-1; TRBD2 aligns across 8 bases. This CDR3 has 15 amino acids. Losses at the gene ends were 7 bases for V and 0 bases for J; bases not matched to a gene: 5. Per the germline V gene, CDR1 is KGHSH and CDR2 is LQKENI. CDR3 nucleotides: TGTGCCAGCTTAACGGGAGGGATCTCCTACAATGAGCAGTTCTTC. Residues: CASLTGGISYNEQFF.

The V gene is TRBV15, the J gene TRBJ2-7; D is uncertain. CDR3 length: 16 amino acids. V was cut by 1 base and J by 1 base, with 14 bases left in between. The V gene's germline CDR1 is LNHNV and CDR2 YYDKDF (reference sequence). CDR3 sequence (DNA): TGTGCCACCAGCAGAGCCGGACCCGGAGTTTCCTACGAGCAGTACTTC. Amino acids: CATSRAGPGVSYEQYF.

This clone was picked up a small number of times. The chain is built from TRBV7-2 and TRBJ1-3; D remains ambiguous. The CDR3 sequence is 17 residues long. CDR1 is SGHTA, CDR2 FQGNSA, per germline. Trimming removed 1 base at V and 2 bases at J, with 15 bases between. In DNA, the CDR3 is TGTGCCAGCAGCTTAGTAGGTGGCGCCCAGGCTGGAAACACCATATATTTT. It is translated as CASSLVGGAQAGNTIYF.

CDR3 coding DNA: TGTGCCAGCACCATTAGCGGGAGTCTAGATACGCAGTATTTT. Its translation is CASTISGSLDTQYF. J is TRBJ2-3 and V is TRBV5-4, with 9 positions matching TRBD2. The CDR3 runs 14 residues. With 6 bases clipped from V and 5 bases from J, the junction kept 7 bases outside the gene matches. Germline V lookup: CDR1 SGHNT, CDR2 YYREEE (reference sequence).

The V gene is TRBV9, the J gene TRBJ2-2; tentatively, D is TRBD1 (6 bases). Trimming shortened V by 2 bases and J by 6 bases, and 11 bases separated the two germline ends. This CDR3 is built from 14 residues. Germline lookup yields CDR1 SGDLS and CDR2 YYNGEE. CDR3 residues: CASSVSGVAGELFF. The CDR3, as DNA: TGTGCCAGCAGCGTGTCAGGGGTCGCCGGGGAGCTGTTTTTT.

The chain is built from TRBV7-8 and TRBJ2-3; no clear D. The CDR3 contains 14 residues. Germline V CDR1 and CDR2: SGHVS, FQNEAQ. Trimming shortened V by 0 bases and J by 0 bases, and 4 bases separated the two germline ends. The DNA of the CDR3 is TGTGCCAGCAGCTTAGCGGCTAGCACAGATACGCAGTATTTT. Translation gives CASSLAASTDTQYF.

The rearrangement joins TRBV6-7 to TRBJ2-3; TRBD2 aligns across 13 bases. TRBV6-7 is noted as an ORF with a role that remains uncertain. J was trimmed by 5 bases and V by 8 bases; bases with no gene match: 19. There are 19 residues in the CDR3. The DNA for the CDR3 is TGTGCCAGCGAAATGGGACTAGCGGGATCAAGAGTCCGGGGAGATACGCAGTATTTT. This translates into CASEMGLAGSRVRGDTQYF.

Only one count was recorded for this clone. V usage is TRBV28 and J usage is TRBJ2-5; the D gene is possibly TRBD1 (5 bases). The CDR3 contains 13 residues. Germline-derived CDR1 and CDR2 are MDHEN and SYDVKM. Trimming took 5 bases from V and 5 from J, leaving 12 bases between them. CDR3 region: CASSGRGWETQYF. The CDR3 bases are TGTGCCAGCAGTGGTAGGGGTTGGGAGACCCAGTACTTC.

The chain carries TRBV5-1 and TRBJ1-1; no definite D call. The CDR3 is 13 residues long. V was shortened by 4 bases and J by 0 bases, with 7 bases between the two germline ends. CDR1 is SGHRS and CDR2 is YFSETQ in the germline V gene. CDR3 amino acids: CASSERVNTEAFF. CDR3 DNA: TGCGCCAGCAGCGAACGGGTGAACACTGAAGCTTTCTTT.

The chain carries TRBV7-9 and TRBJ2-3; 10 bases map to TRBD1. The trim removed 4 bases at V and 2 bases at J, leaving 3 bases unmatched. This CDR3 contains 15 residues. CDR1 is SEHNR, CDR2 FQNEAQ, per germline (reference sequence). As DNA, the CDR3 is TGTGCCAGCAGCTCTGGACAGGGGGTCACAGATACGCAGTATTTT. Its protein is CASSSGQGVTDTQYF.

The rearrangement links TRBV13 to TRBJ2-6; tentatively, D is TRBD2 (5 bases). The V end was cut by 4 bases, the J end by 0 bases, with 10 bases between. This CDR3 is built from 16 residues. Germline V gives CDR1 PRHDT, CDR2 FYEKMQ (reference sequence). CDR3 loop: CASSSGIGSGANVLTF. CDR3 DNA: TGTGCCAGCAGCTCGGGAATCGGCTCTGGGGCCAACGTCCTGACTTTC.

The rearrangement links TRBV9 to TRBJ2-1; 7 bases match TRBD2. The V and J ends lost 0 bases and 8 bases, in that order; junction bases with no gene match: 11. This CDR3 is 16 amino acids long. CDR1 and CDR2 from the germline V gene are SGDLS and YYNGEE. The CDR3 DNA reads TGTGCCAGCAGCGTAGAGGTGGGAGGGCCGTTCCATGAGCAGTTCTTC. It yields the protein CASSVEVGGPFHEQFF.

This chain connects TRBV30 to TRBJ2-5; no definite D call. V was cut by 0 bases and J by 5 bases, with 13 bases left in between. The CDR3 loop spans 14 amino acids. The germline V gene has CDR1 GTSNPN and CDR2 SVGIG (reference sequence). The CDR3 loop is CAWSVGLSRETQYF. The CDR3 bases are TGTGCCTGGAGTGTTGGCCTGAGTCGGGAGACCCAGTACTTC.

CDR3 DNA: TGCGCCAGCGCGCTCCAGGGGGCCGGGAACACTGAAGCTTTCTTT. This codes for CASALQGAGNTEAFF. This sequence joins TRBV4-3 and TRBJ1-1; 8 nucleotides align to TRBD1. J was trimmed by 1 base and V by 8 bases; bases with no gene match: 9. The CDR3 is 15 amino acids. The germline gives CDR1 LGHNA, CDR2 YSLEER.

J is TRBJ1-3 and V is TRBV7-5. TRBV7-5 constitutes a pseudogene. CDR3 size: 16 residues. CDR3 DNA sequence: TGTGCCAGAAGTCCTCCTCGGGTTTACTCTGGAAACACCATATATTTT. Its protein product is CARSPPRVYSGNTIYF.

This clone ranks as medium-sized (0.01 to 0.1%). The chain is built from TRBV2 and TRBJ2-7; 12 bases match TRBD2. CDR3 length equals 16 residues. Trimming at V came to 5 bases and at J to 6 bases, leaving 11 bases not matched to a gene. Germline CDR1 and CDR2: SNHLY and FYNNEI. CDR3 amino acids: CASSLAASGRASEQYF. CDR3 DNA sequence: TGTGCCAGCAGTCTGGCCGCTAGCGGGAGGGCCAGCGAGCAGTACTTC.

The chain recombines TRBV20-1 with TRBJ1-1, with D possibly matching TRBD1 (6 bases). The CDR3 is 11 amino acids. Germline V lookup: CDR1 DFQATT, CDR2 SNEGSKA (reference sequence). V was pared by 8 bases and J by 7 bases, with 14 bases between. The CDR3, as DNA: TGCAGTCAATACAGGGCTGATGAAGCTTTCTTT. This encodes CSQYRADEAFF.

The CDR3: CASSLRQGDLKPSNQPQHF. The DNA for the CDR3 is TGTGCCAGCAGTTTACGGCAGGGGGACCTTAAACCTAGCAATCAGCCCCAGCATTTT. The chain joins TRBV28 to TRBJ1-5; 7 bases match TRBD1. Germline values: CDR1 MDHEN, CDR2 SYDVKM. V shed 2 bases, J shed 0 bases, and the junction held 13 bases outside the gene matches. CDR3 length equals 19 residues.

A single count supports this clone. The chain combines TRBV5-1 with TRBJ2-5; D unclear. Germline lookup yields CDR1 SGHRS and CDR2 YFSETQ. CDR3 size: 14 residues. Trimming left V 0 bases short and J 5 bases short, with 11 bases between. This CDR3 is CASSLGLGDETQYF. The CDR3 DNA follows: TGCGCCAGCAGCTTGGGTCTAGGAGATGAGACCCAGTACTTC.

The chain links TRBV9 to TRBJ2-3; TRBD2 aligns across 14 bases. Trimming removed 4 bases from V and 0 bases from J; junction bases left unmatched: 10. The CDR3 length is 19 residues. The germline V gene has CDR1 SGDLS and CDR2 YYNGEE. CDR3: CASSPRLAGGGPSTDTQYF. The CDR3 DNA follows: TGTGCCAGCAGCCCCAGACTAGCGGGAGGGGGGCCTAGCACAGATACGCAGTATTTT. Using reference TRBV9 and TRBJ2-3 for the parts outside the CDR3, the full variable domain is DSGVTQTPKHLITATGQRVTLRCSPRSGDLSVYWYQQSLDQGLQFLIQYYNGEERAKGNILERFSAQQFPDLHSELNLSSLELGDSALYFCASSPRLAGGGPSTDTQYFGPGTRLTVL.

CDR3 nucleotide sequence: TGTGCCAGCAGCAGTTTTATTGAGACAGGGGGAGGTAGGGGCTACGAGCAGTACTTC. Amino acids: CASSSFIETGGGRGYEQYF. This sequence joins TRBV28 and TRBJ2-7, with 9 nucleotides matching TRBD1. V shed 6 bases, J shed 3 bases, and the junction held 21 bases outside the gene matches. The germline V gene encodes CDR1 MDHEN and CDR2 SYDVKM. The CDR3 is 19 amino acids. The entire variable domain, with the rest obtained from reference TRBV28 and TRBJ2-7, is as follows: DVKVTQSSRYLVKRTGEKVFLECVQDMDHENMFWYRQDPGLGLRLIYFSYDVKMKEKGDIPEGYSVSREKKERFSLILESASTNQTSMYLCASSSFIETGGGRGYEQYFGPGTRLTVT.

The genes are TRBV7-2 and TRBJ2-5; no definite D call. The germline V gene encodes CDR1 SGHTA and CDR2 FQGNSA. CDR3 length equals 14 residues. V dropped 4 bases and J dropped 2 bases, with 11 bases sitting between them. The CDR3 region has the DNA TGTGCCAGCAGCTCCCAAGGGCTGCAAGAGACCCAGTACTTC. Its protein product is CASSSQGLQETQYF.

The chain has TRBV27 and TRBJ2-1, with D uncertain. Trimming pared 2 bases from V and 4 bases from J, leaving 9 bases between. The CDR3 runs 14 residues. Germline-derived CDR1 and CDR2 are MNHEY and SMNVEV (reference sequence). This CDR3 is CASSLRGGYNEQFF. CDR3 in DNA: TGTGCCAGCAGTTTACGCGGCGGATACAATGAGCAGTTCTTC.

This sequence joins TRBV7-3 and TRBJ2-3; tentatively, D is TRBD2 (5 bases). CDR3 length equals 15 residues. V lost 5 bases, J lost 4 bases, and 16 bases lay in between. Germline V gives CDR1 SGHTA, CDR2 FQGTGA. The CDR3 DNA reads as TGTGCCAGCAGCCCAACCGGAGGACGGTCAGATACGCAGTATTTT. As protein: CASSPTGGRSDTQYF.

This clone was found once. V gene TRBV9 combines with J gene TRBJ1-3; D uncertain. V shed 3 bases and J shed 2 bases, with 12 bases lying between them. CDR1 is SGDLS, CDR2 YYNGEE, per germline. This CDR3 region has 15 residues. The CDR3 loop reads CASSGSGNPGNTIYF. As DNA, the CDR3 is TGTGCCAGCAGCGGCTCCGGGAATCCTGGAAACACCATATATTTT.

Only one count was recorded for this clone. The rearrangement uses TRBV6-5 and TRBJ2-3; D assignment may be TRBD1 or TRBD2 (5 bases each). Trimming stripped 8 bases from V and 4 bases from J, with 19 bases between. CDR1 and CDR2 (germline): MNHEY, SVGAGI. The CDR3 loop spans 15 amino acids. For the CDR3, the DNA is TGTGCCAGCTCCTCAGGGTGGGAGAGCGCAGATACGCAGTATTTT. It specifies CASSSGWESADTQYF.